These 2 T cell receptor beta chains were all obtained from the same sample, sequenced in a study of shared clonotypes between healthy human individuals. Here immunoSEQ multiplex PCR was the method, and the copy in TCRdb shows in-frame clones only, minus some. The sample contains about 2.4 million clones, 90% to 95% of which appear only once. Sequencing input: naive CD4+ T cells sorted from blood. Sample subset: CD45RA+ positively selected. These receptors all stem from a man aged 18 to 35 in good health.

In nucleotides, the CDR3 is TGTGCCAGCAGCGCTGCTAGCGGGACACAAGAGACCCAGTACTTC. It encodes CASSAASGTQETQYF. J is TRBJ2-5 and V is TRBV7-2; 9 bases agree with TRBD2. The CDR3 spans 15 residues. Germline values: CDR1 SGHTA, CDR2 FQGNSA. J lost 2 bases, V lost 5 bases, and 6 bases had no gene match.

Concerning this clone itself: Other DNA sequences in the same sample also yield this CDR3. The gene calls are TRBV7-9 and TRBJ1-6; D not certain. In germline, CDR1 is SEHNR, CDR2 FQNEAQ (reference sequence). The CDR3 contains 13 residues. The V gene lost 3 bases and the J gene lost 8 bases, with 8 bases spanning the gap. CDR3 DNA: TGTGCCAGCAGCTTCGGAAGGGATTCACCCCTCCACTTT. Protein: CASSFGRDSPLHF.